This T cell receptor beta chain was found in a study of blood T cell repertoires in COVID-19 (dated by TCRdb to about 2020). Concerning the study at large: The collaborator samples originated in the United States, Italy and Spain and spanned the acute and convalescent phases of COVID-19. Samples came from the ongoing ImmuneRACE study (first 160 participants) plus 1,254 subjects from 6 global collaborators. Where available, HLA class I and class II types were obtained from metadata supplied by the sample provider rather than from assay-based typing. The dataset comprised deeply sampled blood TCRbeta repertoires from subjects exposed to, actively infected with, or recovered from COVID-19. The sample metadata nearly always contained a de-identified subject ID, COVID-19 status, age in years and sex. The repertoires were released in a freely available public database meant as a resource for research on the immune response to SARS-CoV-2. The prospective study material was composed of cDNA or gDNA derived from T cells, B-cell-depleted T cells, or PBMCs.

Comments on this clone: The specificity of this receptor is unknown. No base quality values were provided; no much bigger clone lies one nucleotide off.

One collaborating source in Seattle enrolled patients during active infection and followed them longitudinally through the course of disease. The collaborating institutions used their own protocols to collect whole blood in K2EDTA tubes. For TCRbeta analysis, collaborators shipped samples in one of three forms: frozen whole blood, isolated PBMCs, or DNA extracted from either of those sample types. The germline V gene encodes CDR1 SEHNR and CDR2 FQNEAQ (reference sequence). The CDR3 sequence holds 16 residues, the cysteine and phenylalanine included. Just CDR3 DNA is preserved here, 48 bases in frame from base 1. V is pruned by 3 bases and J by 4 bases, leaving 8 bases of the junction without a gene match. TCRbeta CDR3 regions were amplified from genomic DNA using the immunoSEQ Assay, a bias-controlled multiplex PCR. The source study handled its data this way. The number of nucleated cells in each sample was estimated by amplification of reference gene primers within the assay. Sequence reads were collapsed and filtered to measure the absolute abundance of every unique TCRbeta CDR3 rearrangement. Productive Simpson clonality was computed per sample as the square root of Simpson's diversity index over productive rearrangements. Imported from immuneACCESS, the table was reduced by TCRdb to in-frame sequences with V and J called. These copies leave out some clones; in studies compared against another copy, an unresolved V gene accounts for under half, and the cause of the remainder is not known. The V and J calls and the clone size are those of that table, but D and trimming were determined from the DNA. Recorded for this sample are 250,000 to 300,000 clones; roughly 90% of them occurred a single time. About 11% of the sample rests with the top ten.

Broad study findings and their caveats: The quantity of clinical and demographic metadata differed by source and by participant and was supplied without curation.

Source material: peripheral blood. The rearranged segments are TRBV7-9 and TRBJ2-7; 11 bases in the middle match TRBD2. This receptor was obtained from a woman aged 25 to 45 with COVID-19, enrolled during active disease. This receptor carries the CDR3 CASSFVRLAGPYEQYF. The DNA reads as follows: TGTGCCAGCAGCTTCGTAAGACTAGCGGGACCTTACGAGCAGTACTTC. The variable domain in full, with residues beyond the CDR3 obtained from the reference TRBV7-9 and TRBJ2-7 genes, is DTGVSQNPRHKITKRGQNVTFRCDPISEHNRLYWYRQTLGQGPEFLTYFQNEAQLEKSRLLSDRFSAERPKGSFSTLEIQRTEQGDSAMYLCASSFVRLAGPYEQYFGPGTRLTVT.